This TCR beta chain was sequenced during a study of blood T cells in healthy people across ages. PBMCs, at least 7 million per sample, were isolated. The CDR3 sequence is 15 residues long. Germline CDR1 reads SGHRS; CDR2 reads YFSETQ. Trimming removed 0 bases from V and 8 bases from J, with 17 bases in between. Then a second PCR, running roughly 7 to 12 cycles, was carried out with a sample-barcoded 5' primer and a J-beta primer mix. Each of the cDNA molecules was tagged by a template-switch adaptor with 12 random nucleotides. A single record per CDR3 protein comes from TCRdb applying MiXCR to the 5' RACE reads. The data contain about 930,000 distinct CDR3 sequences, about 28% of them singletons. Only a few counts were recorded for this clonotype. These data also featured in a second study, about T cells of mothers and their children. According to that study: For each mother, over 8.5 million TCR beta CDR3 reads were obtained, and for each child, about 3 million. The overlap seen between related mothers and children slightly exceeded that of unrelated pairs, though not significantly.

The V and J genes are TRBV5-1 and TRBJ1-2; D is possibly TRBD1 (5 bases). The clonotype comes from a woman between 35 and 50 years old in good health. Material for sequencing was blood. CDR3 DNA: TGCGCCAGCAGCTTGGAGTACGGGGGATCTCGGGGCTACACCTTC. Its translation is CASSLEYGGSRGYTF.